The T cell receptor (beta chain) described here comes from a study of Ad26.COV2.S vaccination and SARS-CoV-2 variants. Study information: The authors gave Ad26.COV2.S intramuscularly, either once or twice 56 days apart. Study conclusions and caveats: Total T cell responses were possibly underestimated by TCR breadth and depth analyses.

CDR1 is SGHTA and CDR2 is FQGNSA in the germline V gene. The CDR3 contains 12 residues. Trimming removed 4 bases at V and 0 bases at J, with 4 bases between. Method: immunoSEQ multiplex PCR; TCRdb's copy keeps in-frame clones and lacks some. Of around 270,000 clones in the sample, 87% were seen once. Concerning this clone itself: Its antigen is still unknown.

Treatment meaning: approximately 18 received Ad26.COV2.S at low or high dose, single or two shots; a few received placebo; per-sample allocation not given. Repertoires come from day 63 after the first vaccine or placebo injection. Based in Boston, the donor was an adult of 18-55 years. The sequence was obtained from a person aged 18-65 years who received the Ad26.COV2.S COVID-19 vaccine or a placebo. The source material was peripheral blood, sampled in a trial of Ad26.COV2.S vaccine versus placebo. The chain uses TRBV7-2 and TRBJ2-7; no clear D. The CDR3 DNA reads as TGTGCCAGCAGCTCCCACTCCTACGAGCAGTACTTC. Its protein is CASSSHSYEQYF.